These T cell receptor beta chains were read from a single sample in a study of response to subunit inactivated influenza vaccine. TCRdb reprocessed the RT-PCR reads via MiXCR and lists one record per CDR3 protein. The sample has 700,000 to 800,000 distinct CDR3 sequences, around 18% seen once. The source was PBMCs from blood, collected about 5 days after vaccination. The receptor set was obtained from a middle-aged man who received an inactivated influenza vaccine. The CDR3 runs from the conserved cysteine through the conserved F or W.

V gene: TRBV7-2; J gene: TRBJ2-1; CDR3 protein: CASSFSWGNEQFF
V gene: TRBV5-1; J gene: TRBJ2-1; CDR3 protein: CASSLVGDSSYNEQFF
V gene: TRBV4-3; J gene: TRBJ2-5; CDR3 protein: CASSQDRVGFQETQYF
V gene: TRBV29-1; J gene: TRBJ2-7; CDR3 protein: CSVEDRQGSIGEQYF
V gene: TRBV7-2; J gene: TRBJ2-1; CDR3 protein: CASSPPPGVYNEQFF
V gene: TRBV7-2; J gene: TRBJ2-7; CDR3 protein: CASRGPARGSLGEQYF
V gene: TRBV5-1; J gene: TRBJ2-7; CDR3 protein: CASRLPRDGISYEQYF
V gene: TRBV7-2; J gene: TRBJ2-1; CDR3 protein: CASSRTRSYNEQFF
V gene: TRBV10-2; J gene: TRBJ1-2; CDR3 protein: CASSEHERLGVYGYTF
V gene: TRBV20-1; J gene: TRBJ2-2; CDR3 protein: CSAANRDRRATGELFF
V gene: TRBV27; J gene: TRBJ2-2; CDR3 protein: CASSLYDGGGELFF
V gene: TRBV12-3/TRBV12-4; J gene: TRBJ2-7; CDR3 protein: CASSFRQGVNEQYF
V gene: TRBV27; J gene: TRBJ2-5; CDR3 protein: CASSLHTSGGTKTQYF
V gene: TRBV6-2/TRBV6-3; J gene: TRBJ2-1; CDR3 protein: CASSYSDPSSYNEQFF
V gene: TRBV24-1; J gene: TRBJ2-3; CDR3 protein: CATSERGTANTDTQYF
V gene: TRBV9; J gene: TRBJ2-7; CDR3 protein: CASSVASGVSYEQYF
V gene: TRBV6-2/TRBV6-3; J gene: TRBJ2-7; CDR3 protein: CASSYADRVYEQYF
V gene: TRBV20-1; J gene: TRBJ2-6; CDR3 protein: CSASNTGGRNVLTF
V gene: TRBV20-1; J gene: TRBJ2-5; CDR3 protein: CSAVTGETQYF
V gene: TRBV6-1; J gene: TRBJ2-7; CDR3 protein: CASSESGDSSYEQYF
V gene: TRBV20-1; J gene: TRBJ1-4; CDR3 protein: CSARSATNEKLFF
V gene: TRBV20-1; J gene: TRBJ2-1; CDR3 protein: CSASPTSLGGNEQFF
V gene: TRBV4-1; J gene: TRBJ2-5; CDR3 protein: CASGKAGGQETQYF
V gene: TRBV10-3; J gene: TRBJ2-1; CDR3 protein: CAIRSDNRSYNEQFF
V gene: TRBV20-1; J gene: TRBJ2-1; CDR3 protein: CSARDHASLSSYNEQFF
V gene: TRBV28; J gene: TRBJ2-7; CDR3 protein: CASTTGLISYEQYF
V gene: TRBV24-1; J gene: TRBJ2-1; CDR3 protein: CATSDKTSGRKDEQFF
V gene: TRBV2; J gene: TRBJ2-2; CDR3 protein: CASNPTGFGELFF
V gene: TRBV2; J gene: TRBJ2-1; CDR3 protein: CASSELLYSSYNEQFF
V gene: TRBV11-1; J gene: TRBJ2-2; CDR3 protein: CASSSFIPFSGGKNTGELFF
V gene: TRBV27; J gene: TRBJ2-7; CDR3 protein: CASSFSAGGAYEQYF
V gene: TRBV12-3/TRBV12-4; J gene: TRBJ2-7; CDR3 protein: CASSSQVFSYEQYF
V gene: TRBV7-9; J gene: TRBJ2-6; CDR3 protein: CASSSTLPISGANVLTF
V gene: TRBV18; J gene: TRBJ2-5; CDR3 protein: CASSPWPEETQYF
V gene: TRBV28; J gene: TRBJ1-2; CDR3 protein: CASRYTGGNGYTF
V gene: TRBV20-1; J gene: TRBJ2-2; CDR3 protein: CSAGTGRTGELFF
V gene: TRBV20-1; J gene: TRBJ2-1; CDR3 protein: CSARDAYSYNEQFF
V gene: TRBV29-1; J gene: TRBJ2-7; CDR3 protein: CSAQVGWVGEQYF
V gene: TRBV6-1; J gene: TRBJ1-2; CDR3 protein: CASRGTGTAKLGYTF
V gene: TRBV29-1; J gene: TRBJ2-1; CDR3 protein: CSVDPPEQFF
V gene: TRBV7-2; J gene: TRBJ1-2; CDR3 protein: CASSPEGQSNYGYTF